The 24 T cell receptor beta chains given below trace back to one sample, sequenced in a study of blood T cell repertoires in COVID-19. Assay: immunoSEQ multiplex PCR; the TCRdb copy retains only in-frame clones and omits some. The data show 200,000 to 250,000 clones, roughly 85% seen once. The sequenced sample consisted of peripheral blood. Source of these receptors: a man aged 30 to 39 who had recovered from COVID-19.

This clone has just one count. The rearrangement uses TRBV29-1 and TRBJ1-1; no reliable D call. V was pared by 6 bases and J by 11 bases, with 13 bases between. The CDR3 consists of 10 residues. CDR1 and CDR2 from the germline V gene are SQVTM and ANQGSEA. CDR3 in DNA: TGCAGCGTGGAGAACAATGGGGCTTTCTTT. Protein: CSVENNGAFF.

The chain recombines TRBV6-2 or TRBV6-3 with TRBJ2-5; no clear D. The CDR3 totals 12 residues. Germline V gives CDR1 MNHEY, CDR2 SVGEGT. V lost 5 bases and J lost 2, with 6 bases in between. CDR3 sequence (DNA): TGTGCCAGCAGTCCCGTACAAGAGACCCAGTACTTC. The encoded protein is CASSPVQETQYF.

This chain connects TRBV19 to TRBJ1-6, with no clear D. The V gene's germline CDR1 is LNHDA and CDR2 SQIVND (reference sequence). CDR3 length equals 17 residues. V dropped 4 bases and J dropped 6 bases, with 19 bases sitting between them. The CDR3 bases are TGTGCCAGTAGTACACTTCCCTTTCTGCCGCCTAATTCACCCCTCCACTTT. It yields the protein CASSTLPFLPPNSPLHF.

This sequence joins TRBV6-5 and TRBJ2-7; possibly TRBD1 for D (6 bases). Germline V gene data show CDR1 as MNHEY and CDR2 as SVGAGI. CDR3 length: 15 residues. V lost 2 bases, J lost 0 bases, and 11 bases lay in between. The CDR3 spells CASSYGTLNSYEQYF. CDR3 bases: TGTGCCAGCAGTTACGGGACACTCAACTCCTACGAGCAGTACTTC.

The gene calls are TRBV30 and TRBJ2-6, with TRBD1 identical over 7 bases. Germline V lookup: CDR1 GTSNPN, CDR2 SVGIG (reference sequence). V trimming: 5 bases; J trimming: 0 bases; junction bases outside the gene matches: 7. This CDR3 contains 16 residues. This chain's CDR3 is CAWGQALGSGANVLTF. DNA for the CDR3: TGTGCCTGGGGACAGGCCTTAGGCTCTGGGGCCAACGTCCTGACTTTC.

The chain has TRBV7-2 and TRBJ1-5; D remains unclear. The CDR3 extends over 13 amino acids. Germline CDR1 SGHTA, CDR2 FQGNSA. V was pared by 5 bases and J by 6 bases, with 11 bases between. The CDR3 loop is CASSLESGQPQHF. In DNA, the CDR3 is TGTGCCAGCAGCCTAGAGTCCGGTCAGCCCCAGCATTTT.

Only one count was recorded for this clone. V is TRBV5-1 and J is TRBJ1-5; no definite D call. The V end was cut by 0 bases, the J end by 7 bases, with 14 bases between. Germline CDR1 and CDR2: SGHRS and YFSETQ. This CDR3 has 15 amino acids. CDR3 loop: CASSLGTGLWQPQHF. The CDR3 region has the DNA TGCGCCAGCAGCTTGGGGACTGGGCTATGGCAGCCCCAGCATTTT. Full variable domain (missing parts from reference TRBV5-1 and TRBJ1-5): KAGVTQTPRYLIKTRGQQVTLSCSPISGHRSVSWYQQTPGQGLQFLFEYFSETQRNKGNFPGRFSGRQFSNSRSEMNVSTLELGDSALYLCASSLGTGLWQPQHFGDGTRLSIL.

This chain joins TRBV18 and TRBJ1-1; no definite D call. Germline V CDR1 and CDR2: KGHSH, LQKENI. CDR3 length equals 14 residues. Trimming pared 6 bases from V and 0 bases from J, leaving 11 bases between. In nucleotides, the CDR3 is TGTGCCAGCTCGTTCGGGAGTCTGAACACTGAAGCTTTCTTT. It specifies CASSFGSLNTEAFF.

The V gene is TRBV4-1, the J gene TRBJ2-3, with 9 bases fitting TRBD2. CDR1 MGHRA and CDR2 YSYEKL come from the germline V gene. This CDR3 region has 17 residues. V gave up 1 base and J gave up 10 bases; unmatched junction bases: 15. CDR3 sequence reads: CASSQGWGGGERKAQYF. CDR3 in DNA: TGCGCCAGCAGCCAAGGATGGGGCGGGGGGGAAAGGAAGGCGCAGTATTTT.

This chain joins TRBV2 and TRBJ1-4, with D hard to call. The germline V gene has CDR1 SNHLY and CDR2 FYNNEI. Trimming took 0 bases from V and 1 from J, leaving 12 bases between them. CDR3 length equals 17 residues. The CDR3 loop reads CASSEAPGGRTNEKLFF. CDR3 sequence (DNA): TGTGCCAGCAGTGAAGCGCCAGGAGGGAGAACTAATGAAAAACTGTTTTTT. Full variable domain (outside the CDR3, taken from reference TRBV2 and TRBJ1-4): EPEVTQTPSHQVTQMGQEVILRCVPISNHLYFYWYRQILGQKVEFLVSFYNNEISEKSEIFDDQFSVERPDGSNFTLKIRSTKLEDSAMYFCASSEAPGGRTNEKLFFGSGTQLSVL.

The chain carries TRBV7-2 and TRBJ2-1; a possible D gene is TRBD1 (6 bases). The V gene's germline CDR1 is SGHTA and CDR2 FQGNSA. This CDR3 comprises 17 residues. V was clipped by 1 base and J by 4 bases, with 17 bases between them. The CDR3 loop reads CASSLGVVRGAYNEQFF. The CDR3 DNA follows: TGTGCCAGCAGCTTAGGAGTCGTCAGGGGTGCATACAATGAGCAGTTCTTC.

J is TRBJ1-2 and V is TRBV27, with D possibly being TRBD1 (6 bases). CDR3 length equals 15 residues. Germline assignment: CDR1 MNHEY and CDR2 SMNVEV (reference sequence). V was cut by 8 bases and J by 2 bases, with 18 bases left in between. The CDR3, as DNA: TGTGCCAGCCGGGACACCAAGCTTCTGAACTATGGCTACACCTTC. It encodes CASRDTKLLNYGYTF.

The chain couples TRBV18 to TRBJ1-1; weak D call: TRBD1 (5 bases). V lost 1 base and J 3 bases, leaving 9 bases between the germline ends. The CDR3 totals 14 residues. Germline CDR1 is KGHSH and CDR2 is LQKENI. CDR3: CASSPQGRDTEAFF. The CDR3 DNA reads as TGTGCCAGCTCACCACAGGGGAGGGACACTGAAGCTTTCTTT.

The chain has TRBV6-5 and TRBJ1-4, with 7 positions matching TRBD1. Germline V gene data show CDR1 as MNHEY and CDR2 as SVGAGI. V lost 2 bases, J lost 5 bases, and 5 bases stayed unmatched. The CDR3 extends over 15 amino acids. The CDR3 is CASSYGDRENEKLFF. The CDR3 coding sequence is TGTGCCAGCAGTTACGGCGACAGGGAGAATGAAAAACTGTTTTTT.

The sample holds a few counts of this clone. The chain links TRBV25-1 to TRBJ1-2; D ambiguous. V lost 1 base to trimming and J lost 5 bases, with 5 bases between them. In germline, CDR1 is MGHDK, CDR2 SYGVNS. The CDR3 consists of 12 residues. The CDR3 DNA reads as TGTGCCAGCAGTGAATCAGATTATGGCTACACCTTC. It is translated as CASSESDYGYTF.

V and J are TRBV5-4 and TRBJ2-1; tentatively, D is TRBD2 (5 bases). This CDR3 is 15 amino acids long. CDR1 and CDR2 from the germline V gene are SGHNT and YYREEE (reference sequence). With 3 bases removed from V and 0 bases from J, the gap between germline ends came to 10 bases. CDR3 bases: TGTGCCAGCAGCTCTAAAGGGAGCTCCTACAATGAGCAGTTCTTC. Translating it yields CASSSKGSSYNEQFF.

V usage is TRBV7-9 and J usage is TRBJ2-7; TRBD1 matches 10 bases. The germline CDR1 and CDR2 sequences are SEHNR and FQNEAQ (reference sequence). V lost 1 base, J lost 2 bases, and 5 bases stayed unmatched. The CDR3 loop spans 16 amino acids. CDR3 sequence: CASSLGSGTGAYEQYF. CDR3 nucleotide sequence: TGTGCCAGCAGCTTAGGTTCCGGGACAGGGGCCTACGAGCAGTACTTC.

The chain joins TRBV4-2 to TRBJ2-3; 7 nucleotides match TRBD2. Germline V lookup: CDR1 LGHNA, CDR2 YNFKEQ. V lost 3 bases and J lost 4; bases outside the gene matches: 4. This CDR3 has 14 amino acids. This CDR3 reads CASSQGRDADTQYF. CDR3 coding DNA: TGTGCCAGCAGCCAGGGGAGGGACGCAGATACGCAGTATTTT.

This clone was counted once. The genes are TRBV11-3 and TRBJ2-1; weak D call: TRBD2 (7 bases). CDR3 length: 14 amino acids. Germline V gene lookup returns CDR1 SGHNT and CDR2 YENEEA. V was trimmed by 5 bases and J by 9 bases, leaving 17 bases between them. DNA for the CDR3: TGTGCCAGCAGCCCTCCGACGGGGGGCACTGAGCAGTTCTTC. Translated: CASSPPTGGTEQFF.

The rearrangement links TRBV5-1 to TRBJ2-2; 8 bases align to TRBD2. Germline trimming cut 4 bases from V and 0 bases from J; bases unmatched to any gene: 8. This CDR3 contains 17 residues. Germline V CDR1 and CDR2: SGHRS, YFSETQ. The CDR3: CASSPKAGGTNTGELFF. CDR3 sequence (DNA): TGCGCCAGCAGCCCTAAGGCGGGGGGAACGAACACCGGGGAGCTGTTTTTT.

V is TRBV5-8 and J is TRBJ2-3; 7 bases agree with TRBD1. There are 13 residues in the CDR3. From germline, CDR1 is SGHTS and CDR2 YDEGEE. The trim removed 0 bases at V and 14 bases at J, leaving 9 bases unmatched. Here the CDR3 reads CASSLVGQANPYF. Written as DNA, the CDR3 is TGTGCCAGCAGCTTGGTTGGACAGGCTAATCCGTATTTT.

The genes are TRBV7-9 and TRBJ2-1; no definite D call. Germline CDR1 and CDR2: SEHNR and FQNEAQ (reference sequence). V was pared by 5 bases and J by 0 bases, with 5 bases between. This CDR3 region has 13 residues. The DNA of the CDR3 is TGTGCCAGCAGCACAGACTCCTACAATGAGCAGTTCTTC. Its protein product is CASSTDSYNEQFF.

This clone has just one count. This rearrangement joins TRBV7-9 to TRBJ2-3; D call uncertain. This CDR3 spans 15 amino acids. Trimming removed 5 bases from V and 6 bases from J, with 18 bases in between. Germline V gives CDR1 SEHNR, CDR2 FQNEAQ (reference sequence). As DNA, the CDR3 is TGTGCCAGCAGCCCCAGTGGGCCTCGCCAGGATACGCAGTATTTT. This encodes CASSPSGPRQDTQYF. Combining the CDR3 with reference TRBV7-9 and TRBJ2-3 gives the whole variable domain DTGVSQNPRHKITKRGQNVTFRCDPISEHNRLYWYRQTLGQGPEFLTYFQNEAQLEKSRLLSDRFSAERPKGSFSTLEIQRTEQGDSAMYLCASSPSGPRQDTQYFGPGTRLTVL.

The chain links TRBV7-2 to TRBJ1-6, with TRBD1 matching over 7 bases. The germline gives CDR1 SGHTA, CDR2 FQGNSA. The length of the CDR3 is 15 residues. J gave up 10 bases and V 1 base, and 7 bases lay outside the gene matches. The CDR3 protein is CASSLGQGNESPLHF. The CDR3 DNA sequence: TGTGCCAGCAGCTTAGGACAGGGAAATGAATCACCCCTCCACTTT.